This TCR beta chain was captured in a study of cytomegalovirus exposure and HLA in healthy donors (dated by TCRdb to 2016 to 2017). Some background on the complete study: According to an earlier analysis of several hundred of the donors, about 179 million T cells yielded 120 million or so unique TCR beta sequences and less than 300 Gb of sequence data. Of the 300 to 450 genotyped donors, 65% to 90% were placed in the genetic ancestry cluster associated with self-reported Caucasian donors. In addition to the first cohort of 650 to 800 subjects, a separate validation cohort of approximately 110 different subjects was used. The study aimed to test whether cataloging public T cell receptors could reveal signatures of past pathogen exposure. Donor age, sex, ethnicity and CMV serostatus were compiled alongside the repertoire data. Typing coverage varied by locus: about 629-630 donors for A, B, C, DRB1 and DQB1; roughly 510 for DQA1; 606 for DPA1; roughly 450 for DPB1. A later genetic analysis took genome-wide SNP genotypes for about 65% of the 666 donors and used that subset as a discovery cohort. HLA typing covered class I and class II loci at four-digit resolution. In an earlier analysis of 587 of the donors, high-throughput TCR beta sequencing was used to judge whether each TCR beta V gene segment behaved as functional or pseudogenic. The study combined high-throughput TCR immunosequencing, statistical association of individual TCRs with disease status, and machine learning to predict cytomegalovirus infection status. In the later analysis, no new phenotypic data were used to find candidate immune exposures; instead, reliance was placed on TCR beta sequences and their occurrence across donors. Roughly 5 DR-DQ haplotypes were treated as single units for association and clustering because of strong linkage in the cohort. About 300 gigabases of sequencing data and tens of millions of unique TCR sequences were included in an early release covering under 650 HLA-typed donors. Across 300 to 400 genotyped donors of the cohort, an average of approximately 240,000 unique TCR beta nucleotide sequences per donor were sequenced, and around 20% of those sequences were non-productive. The study profiled the T cell repertoires of more than 500 subjects by immunosequencing and related them to cytomegalovirus serostatus. Every repertoire in the discovery cohort had been generated on one and the same sequencing platform. A later analysis re-examined previously published TCR beta repertoires from several hundred donors and added high-resolution HLA genotyping to investigate patterns of TCR occurrence. Here is what the overall study found, with its caveats: A group of highly shared sequence variants was considered likely to be a technical artifact of the sequencing pipeline. A later genetic analysis associated a missense DCLRE1C variant with V-gene and J-gene trimming of TCR beta chains, and an independent cohort replicated the association. Correlated functional status among segregating V segments might reflect linkage disequilibrium, but an unknown experimental factor could not be ruled out. Because counts were too low, 15 to 20 rarely observed V segments, including chromosome 9 orphons, were excluded from the earlier analysis of 587 of the donors. Compared with the roughly 700-donor mean, donors in an Asian-associated ancestry cluster had fewer N-insertions in productive TCRs, according to a later genetic analysis. Only TCR beta chains were sequenced in this cohort, and the absence of alpha or paired-chain data limited detectable features. A further reported finding was that TCR beta sequences accurately predicted the HLA-A and HLA-B alleles for most subjects in the first cohort. Most TCR sequences were observed very rarely across donors, whereas some public TCRs were present in many individuals. Strong co-occurrence of HLA alleles, especially DR and DQ, made assigning TCR associations to individual alleles difficult. Because some donors lacked HLA typing at each locus, the association tests relied only on the typed subset. At a false discovery rate of 0.05, a later analysis linked roughly 17,000 TCR beta sequences to specific HLA alleles. The authors suggested that the approach could potentially be extended to other disease states and immunological phenotypes. In vitro tests confirmed that a few of the cytomegalovirus-associated TCR beta chains recognize cytomegalovirus antigens. Some IMGT-functional V segments, including TRBV6-2 and TRBV6-3, could not be distinguished by the 87-base-pair reads and were therefore excluded. Cytomegalovirus status was reported to be diagnosed by the classifier with high specificity and sensitivity in both the original and validation cohorts. Immune exposure information for the cohort was limited to CMV serostatus. According to a later analysis, TCR association rates differed among HLA loci, with DRB1 alleles showing the most associated TCRs and HLA-C alleles showing the fewest. An earlier analysis of 587 of the donors showed that most TCR beta V segments appeared in productive rearrangements either about 87% or about 30% of the time, which broadly matched IMGT annotations. A later analysis found that HLA-associated TCR beta chains were more clonally expanded and had lower generation probabilities than equally common non-associated chains. A later analysis reported that several top co-occurrence clusters appeared linked to parvovirus B19, influenza, CMV and Epstein-Barr virus. Presence/absence analyses assumed roughly uniform sequencing depth across donors, an assumption that may not hold. In the study, 164 TCR beta chains were listed as associated with cytomegalovirus. According to a later analysis, most CMV-associated TCR beta chains appeared to be HLA-restricted, and the HLA associations seemed to be driven largely by CMV exposure.

Preparation of the library involved the immunoSEQ multiplex PCR assay. For the multiplex PCR, a mixture combining 60 forward primers for TCR Vbeta segments and 13 reverse primers for TCR Jbeta segments was used. The CDR3 region of rearranged TCR beta genes was amplified from genomic DNA by a multiplex PCR assay. The Illumina HiSeq System was used to sequence the amplified TCR beta libraries as 87-base-pair reads. The original methods were these. A later analysis counted approximately 76 million unique TCR beta chains across the 700 or so repertoires, and 9 million to 14 million of these chains were shared by at least two donors. Raw reads were error-corrected and collapsed into unique sequences with a nearest-neighbor algorithm that merged closely related sequences to remove PCR and sequencing errors. Alignment of CDR3 sequences to IMGT reference sequences was used to assign V, D and J gene segments. Each retained sequence needed at least a six-nucleotide match to both a V gene segment and a J gene segment. A rearrangement counted as productive if the CDR3 had no stop codons and remained in frame with V and J, and every other rearrangement counted as non-productive. CDR3 was defined according to IMGT convention as the region running from the second conserved V-encoded cysteine to the conserved J-encoded phenylalanine. Sequences without an unambiguous match to a single V gene segment were excluded from the earlier analysis of about 640 of the donors. In an earlier analysis of 587 of the donors, V segments were called functional above 56.7% productive rearrangements and were called segregating when the between-donor standard deviation exceeded 5%. A statistical classification framework was built for diagnosing cytomegalovirus status from the catalog of TCR beta chain sequences. V and J gene assignment, in a later analysis, came from comparing TCR nucleotide sequences with IMGT/GENE-DB human TR gene sequences. The TCRdist pipeline was used in a later analysis to assign CDR3 sequences and most-parsimonious VDJ recombination scenarios. In a later analysis, every TCR beta chain was defined by the combination of its CDR3 amino acid sequence and its V-gene family, and reads without a unique V-gene family were dropped. To address suspected cross-contamination and a sequencing artifact, a later analysis removed a few hundred highly shared, low-generation-probability nucleotide sequences. A later analysis calculated a clonal expansion index for each public chain from normalized within-repertoire ranks of inferred template counts. A later analysis computed generation probabilities with a VDJ recombination model fitted to out-of-frame rearrangements, and checked the results against IGoR. Hypergeometric tests were used in a later analysis to score TCR-TCR, TCR-HLA and TCR-CMV co-occurrence, with a repertoire-size bias correction applied to the TCR pairs. To estimate false discovery rates, a later analysis permuted the HLA or CMV assignments 20 times. A later analysis grouped co-occurring TCRs with DBSCAN, adding TCRdist sequence similarity when clustering within HLA-allele-positive subsets. Co-occurrence clustering excluded repertoires with fewer than 30,000 or more than 120,000 public chains, plus five with anomalous nucleotide sharing. The source is immuneACCESS, and TCRdb retained only in-frame sequences with V and J called. Part of the clones is not carried over; for the studies checked, unresolved V genes explain less than half of this, and the remainder is unexplained. Clone size and the V and J calls come from that table; the DNA yielded D and trimming. The sample has 80,000 to 95,000 clones on record, under 80% of them singletons. 5% to 7% of the sample rests with the top ten.

From cysteine to phenylalanine, the CDR3 is 13 amino acids long. The entry retains the CDR3 DNA only, 39 bases that are in frame from base 1. The germline V gene specifies MRHNA as CDR1 and SNTAGT as CDR2. Trimming leaves V shorter by 4 bases and J shorter by 5 bases, with the junction holding 4 bases beyond the gene matches. Comment on this clone: It has no known antigen specificity. The sample holds no much larger clone one base away, and base qualities are not on file.

The cohort comprised some 730 healthy bone marrow donors. At the time of sampling, all cohort members were nominally healthy, though unrecorded immune exposures were likely present. The donor was CMV seropositive and was included in the group of 289 seropositive cohort members. Each donor provided a peripheral blood sample, and peripheral blood mononuclear cells were used for TCR beta sequencing. The Qiagen DNeasy Blood Extraction Kit was used to extract genomic DNA from the blood cell samples. The sequence derives from a man aged 18 to 29 in good health and CMV-seropositive. The specimen sequenced was PBMCs. The sequence is built from TRBV6-4 and TRBJ1-1, with 7 bases matching TRBD1. The sequenced DNA is TGTGCCAGCAGTGCCGAGACAGGGACTGAAGCTTTCTTT. Its coded protein is CASSAETGTEAFF.